This T cell receptor beta chain appears in the sequencing data of a study of PD-1 blockade in classical Hodgkin lymphoma. The table came from immunoSEQ multiplex PCR; TCRdb's copy has only in-frame clones and leaves some out. The table lists approximately 13,000 clones, about 80% of them singletons. Relapses following autologous stem cell transplantation were seen in all patients, with brentuximab vedotin exposure varying. V lost 6 bases and J 3 bases, leaving 6 bases between the germline ends. The CDR3 is 11 residues long. CDR1 is SNHLY and CDR2 is FYNNEI in the germline V gene. The material was peripheral blood mononuclear cells (PBMCs), obtained at baseline. The receptor's source is a human donor with classical Hodgkin lymphoma. The rearrangement uses TRBV2 and TRBJ2-7; D gene ambiguous. CDR3 sequence (DNA): TGTGCCAGCAGAAACTACTACGAGCAGTACTTC. This codes for CASRNYYEQYF.